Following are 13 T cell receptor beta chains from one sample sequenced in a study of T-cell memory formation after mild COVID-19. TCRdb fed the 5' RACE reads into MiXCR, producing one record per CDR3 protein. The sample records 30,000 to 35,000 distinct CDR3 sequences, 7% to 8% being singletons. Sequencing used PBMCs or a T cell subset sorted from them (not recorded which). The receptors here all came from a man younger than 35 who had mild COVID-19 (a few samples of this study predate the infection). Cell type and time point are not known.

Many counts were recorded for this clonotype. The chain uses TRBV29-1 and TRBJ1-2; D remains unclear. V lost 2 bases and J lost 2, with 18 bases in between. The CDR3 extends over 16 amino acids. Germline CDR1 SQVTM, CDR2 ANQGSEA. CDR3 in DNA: TGCAGCGTTGAATTGTGGGGAGTCTTGGCGAACTATGGCTACACCTTC. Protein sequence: CSVELWGVLANYGYTF.

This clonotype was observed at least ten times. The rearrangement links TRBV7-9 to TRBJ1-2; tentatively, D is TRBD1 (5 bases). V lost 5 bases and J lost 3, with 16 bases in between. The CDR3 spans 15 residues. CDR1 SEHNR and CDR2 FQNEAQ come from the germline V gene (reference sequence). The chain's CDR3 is CASSPGGATDYGYTF. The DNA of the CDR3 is TGTGCCAGCAGCCCGGGCGGGGCCACCGACTATGGCTACACCTTC.

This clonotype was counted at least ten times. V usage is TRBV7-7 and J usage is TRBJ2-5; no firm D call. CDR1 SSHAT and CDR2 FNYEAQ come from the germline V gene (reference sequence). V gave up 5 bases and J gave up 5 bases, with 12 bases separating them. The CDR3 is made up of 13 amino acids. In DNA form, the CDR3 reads TGTGCCAGCAGCCCAAGGGTGCGGGAGACCCAGTACTTC. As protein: CASSPRVRETQYF.

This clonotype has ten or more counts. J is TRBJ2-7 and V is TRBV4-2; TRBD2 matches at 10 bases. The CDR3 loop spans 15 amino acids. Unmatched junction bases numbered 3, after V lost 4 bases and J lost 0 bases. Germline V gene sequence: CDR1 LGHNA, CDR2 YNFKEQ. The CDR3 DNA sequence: TGTGCCAGCAGCCCCGAGCGGGGGGGCTCCTACGAGCAGTACTTC. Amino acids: CASSPERGGSYEQYF.

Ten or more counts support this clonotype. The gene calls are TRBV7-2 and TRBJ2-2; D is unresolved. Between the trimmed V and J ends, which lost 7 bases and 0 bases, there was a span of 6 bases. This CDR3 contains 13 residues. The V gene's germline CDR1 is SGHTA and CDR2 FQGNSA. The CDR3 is CASTPANTGELFF. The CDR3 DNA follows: TGTGCCAGCACCCCAGCGAACACCGGGGAGCTGTTTTTT.

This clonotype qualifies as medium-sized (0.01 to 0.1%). In nucleotides, the CDR3 is TGTGCCAGCAGCCAAGGACTAGCTCAAGAGACCCAGTACTTC. It yields the protein CASSQGLAQETQYF. This chain uses TRBV4-2 with TRBJ2-5; 7 bases fit TRBD2. Trimming cost V 1 base and J 2 bases; bases outside gene matches: 1. The CDR3 length is 14 residues. The germline V gene has CDR1 LGHNA and CDR2 YNFKEQ.

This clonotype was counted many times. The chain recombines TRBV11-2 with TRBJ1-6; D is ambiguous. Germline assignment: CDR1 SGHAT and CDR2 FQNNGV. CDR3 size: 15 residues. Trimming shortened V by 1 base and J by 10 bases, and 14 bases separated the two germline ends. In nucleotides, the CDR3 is TGTGCCAGCAGCTTAGGACCGTCGGGCGGCTCACCCCTCCACTTT. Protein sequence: CASSLGPSGGSPLHF.

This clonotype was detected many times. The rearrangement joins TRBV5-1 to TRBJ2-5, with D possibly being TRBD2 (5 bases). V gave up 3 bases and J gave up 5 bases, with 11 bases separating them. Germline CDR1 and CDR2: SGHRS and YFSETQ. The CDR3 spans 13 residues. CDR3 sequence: CASSSEAAETQYF. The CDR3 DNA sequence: TGCGCCAGCAGCTCTGAAGCGGCGGAGACCCAGTACTTC.

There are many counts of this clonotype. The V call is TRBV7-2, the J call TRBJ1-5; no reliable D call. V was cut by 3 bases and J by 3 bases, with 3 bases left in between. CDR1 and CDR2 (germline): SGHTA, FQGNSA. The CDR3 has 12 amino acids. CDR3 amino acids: CASSFDNQPQHF. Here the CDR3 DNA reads TGTGCCAGCAGCTTCGACAATCAGCCCCAGCATTTT.

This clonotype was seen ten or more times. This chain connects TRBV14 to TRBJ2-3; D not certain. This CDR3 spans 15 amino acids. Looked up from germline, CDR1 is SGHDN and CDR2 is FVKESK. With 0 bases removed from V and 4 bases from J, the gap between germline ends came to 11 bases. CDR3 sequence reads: CASSQDVAGADTQYF. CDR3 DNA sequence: TGTGCCAGCAGCCAAGATGTGGCTGGGGCAGATACGCAGTATTTT.

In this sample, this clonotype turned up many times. CDR3 nucleotides: TGCGCCAGCAAGGGGAGCCTGGGTAATTCACCCCTCCACTTT. Its translation is CASKGSLGNSPLHF. The rearrangement links TRBV5-1 to TRBJ1-6, with a possible D match to TRBD1 (5 bases). The CDR3 runs 14 residues. Per the germline V gene, CDR1 is SGHRS and CDR2 is YFSETQ. The V and J ends lost 6 bases and 6 bases respectively, with 13 bases between them.

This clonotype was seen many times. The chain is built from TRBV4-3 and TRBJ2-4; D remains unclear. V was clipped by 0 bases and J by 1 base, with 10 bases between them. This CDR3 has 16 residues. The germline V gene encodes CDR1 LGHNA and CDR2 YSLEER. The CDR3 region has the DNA TGCGCCAGCAGCCAAGACGCCGGGCCCGCCAAAAACATTCAGTACTTC. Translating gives CASSQDAGPAKNIQYF.

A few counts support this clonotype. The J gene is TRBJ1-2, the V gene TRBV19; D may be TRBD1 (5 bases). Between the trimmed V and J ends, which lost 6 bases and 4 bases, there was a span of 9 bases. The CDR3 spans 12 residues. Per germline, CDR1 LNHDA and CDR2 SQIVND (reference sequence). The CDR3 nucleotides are TGTGCCAGTAGCCCGGACATCTATGGCTACACCTTC. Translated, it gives CASSPDIYGYTF.